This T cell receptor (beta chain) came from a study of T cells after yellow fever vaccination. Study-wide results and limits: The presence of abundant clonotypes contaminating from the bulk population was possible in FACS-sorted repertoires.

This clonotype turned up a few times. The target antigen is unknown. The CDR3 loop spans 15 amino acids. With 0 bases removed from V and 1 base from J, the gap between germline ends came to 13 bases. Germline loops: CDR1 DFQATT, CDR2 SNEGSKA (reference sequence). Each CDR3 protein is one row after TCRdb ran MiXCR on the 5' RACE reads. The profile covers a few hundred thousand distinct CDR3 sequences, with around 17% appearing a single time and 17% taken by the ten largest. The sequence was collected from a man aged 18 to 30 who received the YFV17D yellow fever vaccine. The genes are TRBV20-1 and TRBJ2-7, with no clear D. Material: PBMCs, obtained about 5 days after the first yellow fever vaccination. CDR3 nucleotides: TGCAGTGCTAGAGATCAAATGGCCTTGTCCTACGAGCAGTACTTC. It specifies CSARDQMALSYEQYF.